This TCR beta chain originates from a study of T cells in Graves' hyperthyroidism and ophthalmopathy. Overall study findings and caveats: Clonotypes that were expanded in thyroid above 0.001 mostly appeared in blood too. Ophthalmopathy was model-predicted a median around 6.7 months pre-onset.

RNA transcripts yielded amplified TCR beta CDR3 regions. During a first-round RT-PCR of the TCR CDR3, the HTBI primer set was used. TCRdb recomputed calls from the multiplex PCR reads with MiXCR, one row per CDR3 protein. The sample lists 380,000 or so distinct CDR3 sequences, approximately 15% occurring once. Investigators excluded patients with uncontrolled infection, other autoimmune disease, pregnancy or lactation. Clinical symptoms, serum thyroxine, TRAb, thyroid ultrasound and orbital computed tomography established diagnosis. Unmatched junction bases numbered 11, after V lost 6 bases and J lost 2 bases. This CDR3 region has 17 residues. Germline assignment: CDR1 DFQATT and CDR2 SNEGSKA (reference sequence). This clonotype has a count of ten or more. What it binds is unknown.

The source is a woman younger than 45 with Graves' hyperthyroidism. The material sequenced was blood. The chain has TRBV20-1 and TRBJ1-5; TRBD1 aligns across 12 bases. The CDR3 DNA reads TGCAGTGCCATCCGGGACAGGGGGCGAGGGGGCAATCAGCCCCAGCATTTT. Protein sequence: CSAIRDRGRGGNQPQHF.